A selection of T cell receptor beta chains follows, all from one sample in a study of blood T cell repertoires in COVID-19. The data were produced by immunoSEQ multiplex PCR, yet TCRdb's version contains in-frame clones alone and is incomplete. The profile shows 340,000 or so clones, about nine tenths of them singletons. Input material: peripheral blood. Receptors originate from a man in his fifties or sixties with active or convalescent COVID-19. Both conserved end residues are part of each CDR3. A D gene is named only where the DNA matches it firmly. Only some rows state a clone size, as once, few, many or a class for expanded clones.

CDR3: CAWSPEEDSPLHF
DNA: TGTGCCTGGAGTCCCGAAGAGGATTCACCCCTCCACTTT
size: -
J: TRBJ1-6
D: -
V: TRBV30

CDR3: CATSQPDGTGGYGYTF
DNA: TGTGCCACTTCCCAGCCAGACGGGACAGGGGGTTATGGCTACACCTTC
size: once
J: TRBJ1-2
D: TRBD1
V: TRBV28

CDR3: CASQRGLGQYF
DNA: TGCGCCAGCCAGCGCGGGTTAGGGCAGTACTTC
size: -
J: TRBJ2-7
D: -
V: TRBV4-1

CDR3: CSAPGVAQYF
DNA: TGCAGTGCCCCGGGGGTGGCCCAGTACTTC
size: -
J: TRBJ2-5
D: -
V: TRBV20-1

CDR3: CATKQGALKHSGANVLTF
DNA: TGTGCCACTAAACAGGGGGCGCTTAAACACTCTGGGGCCAACGTCCTGACTTTC
size: -
J: TRBJ2-6
D: TRBD1
V: TRBV3-1/TRBV3-2

CDR3: CASSPRGTGRGETQYF
DNA: TGTGCCAGCTCACCGCGCGGGACAGGTCGGGGGGAGACCCAGTACTTC
size: -
J: TRBJ2-5
D: TRBD1
V: TRBV18

CDR3: CASNGDSNSPLHF
DNA: TGTGCCAGCAACGGGGACAGTAATTCACCCCTCCACTTT
size: few
J: TRBJ1-6
D: TRBD1
V: TRBV2

CDR3: CASSQDGWQGLDTQYF
DNA: TGTGCCAGCAGCCAAGATGGTTGGCAGGGCTTAGATACGCAGTATTTT
size: -
J: TRBJ2-3
D: -
V: TRBV14

CDR3: CASSRTRSYNEQFF
DNA: TGTGCCAGCAGTCGGACTAGAAGTTACAATGAGCAGTTCTTC
size: -
J: TRBJ2-1
D: TRBD2
V: TRBV6-2/TRBV6-3

CDR3: CASSGTSGGLADTQYF
DNA: TGCGCCAGCAGCGGGACTAGCGGGGGTTTGGCAGATACGCAGTATTTT
size: once
J: TRBJ2-3
D: TRBD2
V: TRBV5-1

CDR3: CASSDRVNTEAFF
DNA: TGTGCCAGCAGTGACAGGGTGAACACTGAAGCTTTCTTT
size: -
J: TRBJ1-1
D: -
V: TRBV6-1

CDR3: CASSLSGRIYEQYF
DNA: TGTGCCAGCAGTCTTAGCGGGAGGATTTACGAGCAGTACTTC
size: -
J: TRBJ2-7
D: TRBD2
V: TRBV27

CDR3: CASSSAGRSSYEQYF
DNA: TGCGCCAGCAGCTCTGCGGGACGTAGCTCCTACGAGCAGTACTTC
size: -
J: TRBJ2-7
D: -
V: TRBV5-1

CDR3: CASSLSGGLYEQYF
DNA: TGTGCCAGCAGCTTGTCGGGAGGCCTCTACGAGCAGTACTTC
size: -
J: TRBJ2-7
D: TRBD2
V: TRBV5-4

CDR3: CASSWGQGGANVLTF
DNA: TGTGCCAGCAGTTGGGGACAGGGAGGGGCCAACGTCCTGACTTTC
size: -
J: TRBJ2-6
D: TRBD1
V: TRBV6-6

CDR3: CASRPRTGSTGELFF
DNA: TGTGCCAGCAGACCGAGGACAGGGAGCACCGGGGAGCTGTTTTTT
size: -
J: TRBJ2-2
D: TRBD1
V: TRBV13

CDR3: CASSQTDGREKLFF
DNA: TGCGCCAGCAGCCAAACCGACGGGAGGGAAAAACTGTTTTTT
size: -
J: TRBJ1-4
D: -
V: TRBV4-1

CDR3: CAISESTTSGKDEQFF
DNA: TGTGCCATCAGTGAGTCGACTACTAGCGGGAAGGATGAGCAGTTCTTC
size: -
J: TRBJ2-1
D: TRBD2
V: TRBV10-3

CDR3: CAIGGLAGGSSTDTQYF
DNA: TGTGCCATTGGAGGACTAGCGGGAGGATCCAGCACAGATACGCAGTATTTT
size: few
J: TRBJ2-3
D: TRBD2
V: TRBV10-3

CDR3: CAISESSSGRGEQYF
DNA: TGTGCCATCAGTGAATCGTCTAGCGGGAGGGGAGAGCAGTACTTC
size: -
J: TRBJ2-7
D: TRBD2
V: TRBV10-3

CDR3: CASSQDRGTGGNTIYF
DNA: TGCGCCAGCAGCCAAGATCGCGGGACAGGGGGAAACACCATATATTTT
size: -
J: TRBJ1-3
D: TRBD1
V: TRBV4-1

CDR3: CASSPSGPYGYTF
DNA: TGTGCCAGCAGCCCGTCAGGTCCCTATGGCTACACCTTC
size: -
J: TRBJ1-2
D: -
V: TRBV4-2

CDR3: CASSLATPDQPQHF
DNA: TGTGCCAGCAGCTTAGCGACTCCCGATCAGCCCCAGCATTTT
size: -
J: TRBJ1-5
D: -
V: TRBV7-2

CDR3: CASRKTVGGNQPQHF
DNA: TGTGCCAGCAGAAAGACAGTGGGGGGGAATCAGCCCCAGCATTTT
size: -
J: TRBJ1-5
D: -
V: TRBV2

CDR3: CASSIGRRAFF
DNA: TGTGCCAGTAGTATTGGGAGGAGAGCTTTCTTT
size: -
J: TRBJ1-1
D: -
V: TRBV19

CDR3: CASSQDGGGRSYNEQFF
DNA: TGTGCCAGCAGCCAAGATGGCGGAGGGCGCTCCTACAATGAGCAGTTCTTC
size: few
J: TRBJ2-1
D: -
V: TRBV4-2